This T cell receptor (beta chain) was found in a study of blood T cell repertoires in COVID-19. Across the whole study: PBMCs, B-cell-depleted T cells, or T cells provided the cDNA or gDNA that made up the material.

In the original processing: How many nucleated cells were present was estimated from reference gene primer amplification. TCRdb keeps only in-frame clones here, not all; method: immunoSEQ multiplex PCR. V and J calls plus clone size are reproduced from that table; the DNA served to infer D and trimming. This table has 26,000 or so clones, almost 90% appearing once. The V and J ends lost 4 bases and 2 bases, in that order; junction bases with no gene match: 3. In germline, CDR1 is SGHNT, CDR2 YYREEE (reference sequence). This CDR3 is 13 amino acids long. This clone was detected only a few times. The sample taken for sequencing was peripheral blood. The sequence derives from a human donor in a cohort sampled during active COVID-19. This chain connects TRBV5-4 to TRBJ2-7; 7 bases align to TRBD1. CDR3 loop: CASSRDRPYEQYF. Here the CDR3 DNA reads TGTGCCAGCAGCCGGGACAGACCCTACGAGCAGTACTTC.